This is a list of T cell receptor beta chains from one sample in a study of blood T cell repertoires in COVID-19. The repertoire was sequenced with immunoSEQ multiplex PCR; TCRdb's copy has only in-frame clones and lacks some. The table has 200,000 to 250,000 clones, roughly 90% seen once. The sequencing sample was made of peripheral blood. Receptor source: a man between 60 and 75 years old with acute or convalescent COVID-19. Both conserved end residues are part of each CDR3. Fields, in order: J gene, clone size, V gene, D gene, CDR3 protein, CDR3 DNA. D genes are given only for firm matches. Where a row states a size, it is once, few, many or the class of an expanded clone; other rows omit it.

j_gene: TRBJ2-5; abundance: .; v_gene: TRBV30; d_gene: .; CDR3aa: CAWSPKGETQYF; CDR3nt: TGTGCCTGGAGCCCCAAGGGGGAGACCCAGTACTTC
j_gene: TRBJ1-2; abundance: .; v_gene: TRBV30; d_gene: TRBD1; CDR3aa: CAWSVGQGLDGYTF; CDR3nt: TGTGCCTGGAGTGTCGGACAGGGGCTCGACGGCTACACCTTC
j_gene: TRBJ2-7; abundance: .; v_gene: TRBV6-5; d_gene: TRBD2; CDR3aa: CASSYRGSENEQYF; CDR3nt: TGTGCCAGCAGTTACCGCGGGAGTGAGAACGAGCAGTACTTC
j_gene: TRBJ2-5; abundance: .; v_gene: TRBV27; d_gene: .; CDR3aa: CASSTSGVGQETQYF; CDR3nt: TGTGCCAGCAGTACCTCGGGGGTGGGACAAGAGACCCAGTACTTC
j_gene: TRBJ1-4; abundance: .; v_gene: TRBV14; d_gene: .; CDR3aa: CASSQVAGMRSEKLFF; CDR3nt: TGTGCCAGCAGCCAAGTCGCAGGGATGAGAAGTGAAAAACTGTTTTTT
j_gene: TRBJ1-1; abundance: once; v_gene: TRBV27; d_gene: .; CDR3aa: CASSSTSNTEAFF; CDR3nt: TGTGCCAGCAGTTCCACATCCAACACTGAAGCTTTCTTT
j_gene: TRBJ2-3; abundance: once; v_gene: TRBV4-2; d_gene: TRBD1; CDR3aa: CASSPPGQGATDTQYF; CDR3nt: TGTGCCAGCAGCCCGCCGGGACAGGGGGCAACGGATACGCAGTATTTT
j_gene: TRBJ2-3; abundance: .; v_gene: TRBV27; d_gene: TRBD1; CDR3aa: CASNRDRLTDTQYF; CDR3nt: TGTGCCAGTAACCGGGACAGGCTCACAGATACGCAGTATTTT
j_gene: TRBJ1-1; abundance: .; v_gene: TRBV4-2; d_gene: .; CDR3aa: CASSQGGDLGAFF; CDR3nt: TGTGCCAGCAGCCAAGGCGGGGATCTTGGGGCTTTCTTT
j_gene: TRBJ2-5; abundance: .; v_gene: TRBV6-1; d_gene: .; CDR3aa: CASSELGDRQETQYF; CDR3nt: TGTGCCAGCAGTGAATTAGGGGATAGGCAAGAGACCCAGTACTTC
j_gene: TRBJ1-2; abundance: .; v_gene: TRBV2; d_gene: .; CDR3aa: CASSELARTPGGYTF; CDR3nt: TGTGCCAGCAGTGAACTCGCGCGGACCCCGGGGGGCTACACCTTC
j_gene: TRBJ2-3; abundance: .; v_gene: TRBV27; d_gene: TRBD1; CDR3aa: CASSLSPGQGLDTQYF; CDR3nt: TGTGCCAGCAGTTTATCCCCGGGACAGGGTTTGGATACGCAGTATTTT
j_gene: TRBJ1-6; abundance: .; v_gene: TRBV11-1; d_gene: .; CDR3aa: CASSPVGGSYNSPLHF; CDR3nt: TGTGCCAGCAGCCCGGTAGGCGGCTCCTATAATTCACCCCTCCACTTT
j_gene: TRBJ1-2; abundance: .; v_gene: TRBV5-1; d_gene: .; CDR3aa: CASSREGGYGYTF; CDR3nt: TGCGCCAGCAGCCGGGAGGGGGGCTATGGCTACACCTTC
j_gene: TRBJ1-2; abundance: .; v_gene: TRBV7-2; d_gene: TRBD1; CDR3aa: CASSHQGGGYTF; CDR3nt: TGTGCCAGCAGCCATCAGGGGGGTGGCTACACCTTC
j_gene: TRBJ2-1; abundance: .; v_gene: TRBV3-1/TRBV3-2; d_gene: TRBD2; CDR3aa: CASRKASGGLNEQFF; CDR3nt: TGTGCCAGCAGAAAAGCTAGCGGGGGCCTCAATGAGCAGTTCTTC
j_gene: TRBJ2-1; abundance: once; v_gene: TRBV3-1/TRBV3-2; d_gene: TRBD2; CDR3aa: CASSQELLAAIYNEQFF; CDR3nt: TGTGCCAGCAGCCAAGAATTACTAGCGGCCATCTACAATGAGCAGTTCTTC
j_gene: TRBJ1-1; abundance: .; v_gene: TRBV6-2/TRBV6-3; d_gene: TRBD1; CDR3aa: CASSHSGTGTNTEAFF; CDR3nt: TGTGCCAGCAGTCATTCTGGGACAGGGACGAACACTGAAGCTTTCTTT
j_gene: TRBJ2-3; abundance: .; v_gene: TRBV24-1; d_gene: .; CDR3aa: CATAGREYSDTQYF; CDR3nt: TGTGCCACCGCTGGCCGGGAGTACTCAGATACGCAGTATTTT
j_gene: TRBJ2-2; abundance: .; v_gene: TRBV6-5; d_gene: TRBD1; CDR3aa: CASRTGWPGELFF; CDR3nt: TGTGCCAGCAGGACAGGGTGGCCCGGGGAGCTGTTTTTT
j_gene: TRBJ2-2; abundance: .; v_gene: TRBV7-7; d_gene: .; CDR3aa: CASSPLRGSGELFF; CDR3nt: TGTGCTAGCAGCCCCCTCCGAGGGTCCGGGGAGCTGTTTTTT
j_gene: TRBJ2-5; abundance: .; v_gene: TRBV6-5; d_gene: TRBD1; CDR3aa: CASSLDRGGETQYF; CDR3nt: TGTGCCAGCAGTCTTGACAGGGGCGGGGAGACCCAGTACTTC
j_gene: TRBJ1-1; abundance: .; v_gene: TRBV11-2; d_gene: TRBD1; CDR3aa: CASSLKRMGQGSDAFF; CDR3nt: TGTGCCAGCAGCTTAAAACGTATGGGACAGGGTTCGGATGCTTTCTTT
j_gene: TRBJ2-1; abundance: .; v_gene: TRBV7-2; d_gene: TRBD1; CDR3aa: CASSLMTGGQDEQFF; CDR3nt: TGTGCCAGCAGCTTAATGACAGGGGGCCAAGATGAGCAGTTCTTC